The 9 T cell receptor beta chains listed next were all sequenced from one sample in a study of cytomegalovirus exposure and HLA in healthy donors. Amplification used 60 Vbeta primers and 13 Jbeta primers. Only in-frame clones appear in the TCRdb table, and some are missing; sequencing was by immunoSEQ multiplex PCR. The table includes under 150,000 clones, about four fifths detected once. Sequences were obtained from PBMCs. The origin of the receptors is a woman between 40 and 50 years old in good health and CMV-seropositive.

CDR3 sequence: CASSMTSGHLMNANTGELFF. CDR3 DNA: TGTGCCAGTAGTATGACCTCGGGTCATCTGATGAACGCGAACACCGGGGAGCTGTTTTTT. The chain employs TRBV19 and TRBJ2-2; no clear D. The CDR3 runs to 20 residues. The germline V gene encodes CDR1 LNHDA and CDR2 SQIVND (reference sequence). The V end was cut by 3 bases, the J end by 0 bases, with 23 bases between. Full variable domain (missing parts from reference TRBV19 and TRBJ2-2): DGGITQSPKYLFRKEGQNVTLSCEQNLNHDAMYWYRQDPGQGLRLIYYSQIVNDFQKGDIAEGYSVSREKKESFPLTVTSAQKNPTAFYLCASSMTSGHLMNANTGELFFGEGSRLTVL.

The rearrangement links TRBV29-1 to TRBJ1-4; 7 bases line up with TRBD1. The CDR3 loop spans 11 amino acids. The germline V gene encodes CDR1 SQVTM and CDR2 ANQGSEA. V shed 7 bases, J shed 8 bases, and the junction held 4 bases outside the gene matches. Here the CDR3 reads CSGGTEEKLFF. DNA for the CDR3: TGCAGCGGCGGGACAGAAGAAAAACTGTTTTTT. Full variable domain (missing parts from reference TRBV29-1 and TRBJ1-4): SAVISQKPSRDICQRGTSLTIQCQVDSQVTMMFWYRQQPGQSLTLIATANQGSEATYESGFVIDKFPISRPNLTFSTLTVSNMSPEDSSIYLCSGGTEEKLFFGSGTQLSVL.

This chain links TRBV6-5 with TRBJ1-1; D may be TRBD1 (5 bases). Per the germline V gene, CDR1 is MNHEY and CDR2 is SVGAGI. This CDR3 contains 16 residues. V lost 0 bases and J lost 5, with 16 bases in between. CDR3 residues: CASSYSSSGGETEAFF. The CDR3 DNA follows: TGTGCCAGCAGTTACTCGAGTTCCGGGGGGGAAACTGAAGCTTTCTTT.

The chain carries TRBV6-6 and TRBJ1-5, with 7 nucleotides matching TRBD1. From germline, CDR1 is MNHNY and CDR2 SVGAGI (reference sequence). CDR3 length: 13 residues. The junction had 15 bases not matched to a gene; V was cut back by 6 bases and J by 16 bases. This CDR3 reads CASSHRVGGFEHF. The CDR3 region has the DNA TGTGCCAGCAGCCATCGGGTAGGGGGCTTCGAACATTTT.

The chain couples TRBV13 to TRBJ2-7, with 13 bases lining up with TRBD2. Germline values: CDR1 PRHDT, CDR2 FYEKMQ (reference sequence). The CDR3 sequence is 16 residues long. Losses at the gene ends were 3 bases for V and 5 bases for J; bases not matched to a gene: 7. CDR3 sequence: CASSFGLAGEGDEQYF. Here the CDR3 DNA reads TGTGCCAGCAGCTTTGGACTAGCGGGAGAGGGGGACGAGCAGTACTTC.

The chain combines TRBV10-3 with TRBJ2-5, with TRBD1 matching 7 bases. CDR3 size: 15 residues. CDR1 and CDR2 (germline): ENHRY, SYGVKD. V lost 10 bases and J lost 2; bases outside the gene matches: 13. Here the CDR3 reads CATSSSGTAQETQYF. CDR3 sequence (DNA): TGTGCCACGAGCAGTTCGGGGACAGCTCAAGAGACCCAGTACTTC.

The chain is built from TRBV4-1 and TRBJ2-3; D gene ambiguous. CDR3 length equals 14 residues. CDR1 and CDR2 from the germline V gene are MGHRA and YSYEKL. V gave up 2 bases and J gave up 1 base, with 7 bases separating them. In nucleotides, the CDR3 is TGCGCCAGCAGCCAAAGCCAGGGCACAGATACGCAGTATTTT. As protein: CASSQSQGTDTQYF.

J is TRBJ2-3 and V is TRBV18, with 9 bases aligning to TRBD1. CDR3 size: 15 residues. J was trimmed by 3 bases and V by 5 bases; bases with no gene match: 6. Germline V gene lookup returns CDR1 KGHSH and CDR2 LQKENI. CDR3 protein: CASSADRGSTDTQYF. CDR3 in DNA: TGTGCCAGCTCAGCGGACAGGGGAAGTACAGATACGCAGTATTTT.

The CDR3 is CASSQDKTGGTYEQYF. CDR3 coding DNA: TGTGCCAGCAGCCAAGATAAAACGGGAGGGACCTACGAGCAGTACTTC. The V gene is TRBV4-2, the J gene TRBJ2-7; 8 bases are a match to TRBD2. Germline loops: CDR1 LGHNA, CDR2 YNFKEQ. The CDR3 consists of 16 residues. With 0 bases clipped from V and 2 bases from J, the junction kept 6 bases outside the gene matches.